A selection of T cell receptor beta chains follows, all from one sample in a study of cytotoxic CD8 clonotypes in ibrutinib-treated CLL. The protocol was immunoSEQ multiplex PCR, while the TCRdb copy is restricted to in-frame clones and leaves out a portion. The data hold more than 75,000 clones, with 60% to 80% observed a single time. This material consisted of PBMCs, taken after 24 months of ibrutinib treatment. These receptors all come from a human donor with chronic lymphocytic leukemia. Both conserved end residues are trimmed from each CDR3.

cdr3_aa	j_call	v_call
ASSPRVAAGGWDEQF	TRBJ2-1	TRBV4-1
ASSYSRETYNEQF	TRBJ2-1	TRBV6-6
ASSLKGYGYT	TRBJ1-2	TRBV28
SVEQGAHEQY	TRBJ2-7	TRBV29-1
ASSAGQGTDTQY	TRBJ2-3	TRBV5-6
ASSVEGPIEIEELF	TRBJ2-2	TRBV6-4
ASSDTGTPYGYT	TRBJ1-2	TRBV25-1
ASFRDTSTDTQY	TRBJ2-3	TRBV5-1
ASSFALPINEQF	TRBJ2-1	TRBV7-8
SGGEARLAGYT	TRBJ1-2	TRBV29-1
ASSNRQGGMNTEAF	TRBJ1-1	TRBV21-1
ASSLGDEQF	TRBJ2-1	TRBV7-9
ASSERENRGAGELF	TRBJ2-2	TRBV2
ASSPASGYQETQY	TRBJ2-5	TRBV18
ASAIQGNSNQPQH	TRBJ1-5	TRBV2
ASNNRKDGYT	TRBJ1-2	TRBV25-1
ASSSRQGTPGIPEAF	TRBJ1-1	TRBV21-1
ASSLEPYNEQF	TRBJ2-1	TRBV5-5
ASSFDRSSGNTIY	TRBJ1-3	TRBV19
ASSFGGGQAYNEQF	TRBJ2-1	TRBV5-1
SARPRYEQY	TRBJ2-7	TRBV20-1
ASSMDSFGYT	TRBJ1-2	TRBV4-2
ASSSMAGDTQY	TRBJ2-3	TRBV7-9
ASTTKVGQGLDNEQF	TRBJ2-1	TRBV5-4
ASSEMAFSQPQH	TRBJ1-5	TRBV2
ASQDAGRLYGYT	TRBJ1-2	TRBV19
ASSPTLGSSGNTIY	TRBJ1-3	TRBV7-6
ASIGFVGYSYEQY	TRBJ2-7	TRBV27
ASSNGQLNSPLH	TRBJ1-6	TRBV2
ASSPGLTYEQY	TRBJ2-7	TRBV7-8
ASSPAGGADTQY	TRBJ2-3	TRBV4-2
SVEGIQMNTEAF	TRBJ1-1	TRBV29-1
ASSSGQGAFRYGYT	TRBJ1-2	TRBV5-6
ASSLTGPYGYT	TRBJ1-2	TRBV28
ASSLDPSGSSSYEQY	TRBJ2-7	TRBV5-1
ASSLVGLATNTGELF	TRBJ2-2	TRBV5-6
ASSYKGDGYEQY	TRBJ2-7	TRBV6-6
ASDKTSGRAGTQY	TRBJ2-3	TRBV28
ASSAPGTSGSTRL	TRBJ2-1	TRBV28
ASGRRDGSNQPQH	TRBJ1-5	TRBV27
ASSAGTSGRRPGNEQF	TRBJ2-1	TRBV27
SVGRSSYNEQF	TRBJ2-1	TRBV29-1
ASSSGTGWYQPQH	TRBJ1-5	TRBV7-2
ASSTQETHSPLH	TRBJ1-6	TRBV5-6
AWSSGQTNQPQH	TRBJ1-5	TRBV30
SVGDTDTQY	TRBJ2-3	TRBV29-1
ASSRTYQTSGKGDTQY	TRBJ2-3	TRBV7-9
ASSSGQLGELF	TRBJ2-2	TRBV7-8
ASRVGVNEQY	TRBJ2-7	TRBV7-9
ASSTQGDTEAF	TRBJ1-1	TRBV7-9
ATLYQGVAF	TRBJ1-1	TRBV28
ASSLKREAMYNEQF	TRBJ2-1	TRBV5-1
SAPELSEQF	TRBJ2-1	TRBV20-1
ASSGQGVGYGYT	TRBJ1-2	TRBV10-2
ASSQPGQGAYEQY	TRBJ2-7	TRBV18
ASSPPGSTEAF	TRBJ1-1	TRBV5-1
ASSPLGDTQY	TRBJ2-3	TRBV7-2